The 28 T cell receptor beta chains below come from one sample, sequenced in a study of cytomegalovirus exposure and HLA in healthy donors. 60 Vbeta and 13 Jbeta primers were used in PCR. Sequenced by immunoSEQ multiplex PCR; TCRdb stores in-frame clones only, minus some. The sample records some 67,000 clones, 65% to 85% being singletons. Sequenced material: PBMCs. These receptors were taken from a woman aged 30 to 39 in good health and CMV-seronegative.

This clone was detected a few times. This rearrangement joins TRBV5-4 to TRBJ1-4; 7 bases fit TRBD1. Germline values: CDR1 SGHNT, CDR2 YYREEE (reference sequence). This CDR3 is 16 amino acids long. Trimming cost V 4 bases and J 0 bases; bases outside gene matches: 6. The CDR3 region has the DNA TGTGCCAGCAGCACGGGACAGACCTCAACTAATGAAAAACTGTTTTTT. Amino acid sequence: CASSTGQTSTNEKLFF. Full variable domain (missing parts from reference TRBV5-4 and TRBJ1-4): ETGVTQSPTHLIKTRGQQVTLRCSSQSGHNTVSWYQQALGQGPQFIFQYYREEENGRGNFPPRFSGLQFPNYSSELNVNALELDDSALYLCASSTGQTSTNEKLFFGSGTQLSVL.

This clone was counted a single time. The chain links TRBV5-6 to TRBJ1-3; D may be TRBD1 (6 bases). Trimming pared 0 bases from V and 2 bases from J, leaving 12 bases between. Germline V gene sequence: CDR1 SGHDT, CDR2 YYEEEE. The length of the CDR3 is 16 residues. CDR3 coding DNA: TGTGCCAGCAGCTTGGGGCCAGGGGCGGCTGGAAACACCATATATTTT. Protein: CASSLGPGAAGNTIYF.

This clone showed up just a few times. This chain connects TRBV7-9 to TRBJ1-1, with TRBD1 as a possible D gene (5 bases). With 1 base removed from V and 5 bases from J, the gap between germline ends came to 11 bases. The length of the CDR3 is 14 residues. From germline, CDR1 is SEHNR and CDR2 FQNEAQ (reference sequence). CDR3 amino acids: CASSLEFKGTEAFF. For the CDR3, the DNA is TGTGCCAGCAGCTTAGAGTTTAAGGGGACTGAAGCTTTCTTT.

This clone was picked up one time. The gene calls are TRBV14 and TRBJ1-2; the D is unclear. Trimming took off 4 bases at V and 5 bases at J, with 11 bases between the two ends. Germline CDR1 reads SGHDN; CDR2 reads FVKESK. This CDR3 spans 13 amino acids. The DNA of the CDR3 is TGTGCCAGCAGCCGGGCAGGCCCATATGGCTACACCTTC. Its translation: CASSRAGPYGYTF. The entire variable domain, with the rest obtained from reference TRBV14 and TRBJ1-2, is as follows: EAGVTQFPSHSVIEKGQTVTLRCDPISGHDNLYWYRRVMGKEIKFLLHFVKESKQDESGMPNNRFLAERTGGTYSTLKVQPAELEDSGVYFCASSRAGPYGYTFGSGTRLTVV.

The CDR3 reads CASSPARQENLGANVLTF. The CDR3 bases are TGTGCCAGCAGCCCCGCCCGACAAGAAAATTTGGGGGCCAACGTCCTGACTTTC. This chain connects TRBV7-9 to TRBJ2-6; D call uncertain. The V gene's germline CDR1 is SEHNR and CDR2 FQNEAQ (reference sequence). The V end was cut by 5 bases, the J end by 4 bases, with 21 bases between. CDR3 length: 18 amino acids.

V usage is TRBV10-3 and J usage is TRBJ1-6; D perhaps matches TRBD1 (6 bases). V lost 3 bases to trimming and J lost 5 bases, with 8 bases between them. Looked up from germline, CDR1 is ENHRY and CDR2 is SYGVKD. The CDR3 covers 14 residues. This CDR3 is CAISDNRDNSPLHF. CDR3 coding DNA: TGTGCCATCAGTGACAACAGGGATAATTCACCCCTCCACTTT.

The chain is built from TRBV4-3 and TRBJ1-4, with D unclear. V lost 0 bases, J lost 2 bases, and 7 bases lay in between. CDR3 length: 15 residues. CDR1 and CDR2 from the germline V gene are LGHNA and YSLEER. The CDR3 reads CASSQETGTNEKLFF. The DNA of the CDR3 is TGCGCCAGCAGCCAAGAAACCGGGACTAATGAAAAACTGTTTTTT.

This clone was detected a few times. The chain uses TRBV20-1 and TRBJ1-5; D not resolved. The CDR3 sequence is 10 residues long. Germline V CDR1 and CDR2: DFQATT, SNEGSKA (reference sequence). The V gene lost 5 bases and the J gene lost 10 bases, with 9 bases spanning the gap. CDR3 sequence: CSAGPLPQHF. The CDR3 DNA sequence: TGCAGTGCTGGCCCGCTTCCCCAGCATTTT.

V and J are TRBV28 and TRBJ2-7, with 7 nucleotides matching TRBD1. The CDR3 length is 14 residues. J lost 3 bases, V lost 6 bases, and 8 bases had no gene match. CDR1 and CDR2 (germline): MDHEN, SYDVKM. The CDR3 region has the DNA TGTGCCAGCAGACCCCCGACAGGGTTCTACGAGCAGTACTTC. It translates to CASRPPTGFYEQYF.

This chain connects TRBV7-6 to TRBJ2-1, with TRBD1 matching 7 bases. The germline V gene has CDR1 SGHVS and CDR2 FNYEAQ. The CDR3 sequence is 15 residues long. The V and J ends lost 2 bases and 5 bases, in that order; junction bases with no gene match: 6. CDR3 sequence: CASSLRDRDNNEQFF. For the CDR3, the DNA is TGTGCCAGCAGCTTAAGGGACAGAGATAACAATGAGCAGTTCTTC. The full variable domain, its missing parts supplied by reference TRBV7-6 and TRBJ2-1, is GAGVSQSPRYKVTKRGQDVALRCDPISGHVSLYWYRQALGQGPEFLTYFNYEAQQDKSGLPNDRFSAERPEGSISTLTIQRTEQRDSAMYRCASSLRDRDNNEQFFGPGTRLTVL.

The chain links TRBV7-2 to TRBJ1-6, with 10 bases matching TRBD1. CDR3 length equals 18 residues. The germline V gene encodes CDR1 SGHTA and CDR2 FQGNSA. After removal of 5 bases from V and 1 base from J, the junction contained 8 bases not matched to a gene. The CDR3 DNA sequence: TGTGCCAGCAGCCAAAGGGGACAGGGGATATCCTATAATTCACCCCTCCACTTT. It is translated as CASSQRGQGISYNSPLHF.

This chain uses TRBV7-6 with TRBJ1-4; D is undetermined. The CDR3 runs 11 residues. V lost 5 bases, J lost 7 bases, and 5 bases lay in between. Germline V gene lookup returns CDR1 SGHVS and CDR2 FNYEAQ. CDR3 loop: CASSPGEKLFF. The CDR3 region has the DNA TGTGCCAGCAGCCCAGGTGAAAAACTGTTTTTT.

The rearrangement links TRBV7-2 to TRBJ2-3, with TRBD2 matching 12 bases. Germline V gene lookup returns CDR1 SGHTA and CDR2 FQGNSA. V shed 1 base, J shed 5 bases, and the junction held 4 bases outside the gene matches. This CDR3 has 16 amino acids. As DNA, the CDR3 is TGTGCCAGCAGCTTAGGGGCTAGCGGGGGGGAAGATACGCAGTATTTT. Translating gives CASSLGASGGEDTQYF. Drawing the rest from reference TRBV7-2 and TRBJ2-3, the complete variable domain is GAGVSQSPSNKVTEKGKDVELRCDPISGHTALYWYRQSLGQGLEFLIYFQGNSAPDKSGLPSDRFSAERTGGSVSTLTIQRTQQEDSAVYLCASSLGASGGEDTQYFGPGTRLTVL.

The J gene is TRBJ2-1, the V gene TRBV25-1, with 11 bases identical to TRBD1. In germline, CDR1 is MGHDK, CDR2 SYGVNS. The CDR3 covers 16 residues. V shed 0 bases and J 5 bases; nucleotides not matched to a gene: 3. Here the CDR3 reads CASSEYRDRGNNEQFF. The CDR3 DNA sequence: TGTGCCAGCAGTGAATACCGGGACAGGGGGAACAATGAGCAGTTCTTC.

The V and J genes are TRBV16 and TRBJ1-2; 8 bases are a match to TRBD1. Trimming took 0 bases from V and 7 from J; bases not matched to a gene: 7. The CDR3 extends over 15 amino acids. The germline gives CDR1 KGHSY, CDR2 FQNENV. CDR3 loop: CASSQSNQGAGGYTF. The CDR3 DNA is TGTGCCAGCAGCCAATCTAATCAGGGGGCCGGTGGCTACACCTTC.

This clone was picked up one time. The rearrangement joins TRBV7-2 to TRBJ2-3; perhaps TRBD2 as D (6 bases). V was pared by 5 bases and J by 0 bases, with 12 bases between. Per germline, CDR1 SGHTA and CDR2 FQGNSA. The CDR3 is 15 residues long. DNA of the CDR3: TGTGCCAGCAGCCCCCTGGAGGGAAGCACAGATACGCAGTATTTT. Translating gives CASSPLEGSTDTQYF.

CDR3 coding DNA: TGCGCCAGCAGCTTGGCCCCCGCGTACCAAGAGACCCAGTACTTC. As protein: CASSLAPAYQETQYF. The J gene is TRBJ2-5, the V gene TRBV5-1; D call uncertain. The germline CDR1 and CDR2 sequences are SGHRS and YFSETQ. This CDR3 comprises 15 residues. The V and J ends lost 0 bases and 0 bases respectively, with 9 bases between them.

CDR3 DNA: TGCGCCAGCAGCCCTTCGGCGGGGTCTCGGGGAGGGAACACTGAAGCTTTCTTT. Protein sequence: CASSPSAGSRGGNTEAFF. The chain recombines TRBV4-1 with TRBJ1-1, with D hard to call. The V gene lost 4 bases and the J gene lost 1 base, with 22 bases spanning the gap. Germline CDR1 and CDR2: MGHRA and YSYEKL. The CDR3 is 18 amino acids.

J is TRBJ2-7 and V is TRBV6-1; TRBD1 might be the D (6 bases). The CDR3 length is 16 residues. CDR1 is MNHNS and CDR2 is SASEGT in the germline V gene. The ends were cut back, 2 bases at V and 9 bases at J, with 23 bases in the middle. Here the CDR3 reads CASSEQGQSTPARQYF. CDR3 coding DNA: TGTGCCAGCAGTGAACAGGGGCAAAGTACTCCGGCCCGGCAGTACTTC.

The gene calls are TRBV19 and TRBJ2-7, with D hard to call. From germline, CDR1 is LNHDA and CDR2 SQIVND (reference sequence). There are 13 residues in the CDR3. Trimming took off 2 bases at V and 3 bases at J, with 8 bases between the two ends. For the CDR3, the DNA is TGTGCCAGTAGTATAAACGCCTACTACGAGCAGTACTTC. This codes for CASSINAYYEQYF.

This clone was seen more than once but under ten times. The gene calls are TRBV9 and TRBJ2-3; TRBD1 is a possible D gene (6 bases). This CDR3 has 18 amino acids. V shed 2 bases and J shed 5 bases, with 24 bases lying between them. The germline CDR1 and CDR2 sequences are SGDLS and YYNGEE. CDR3: CASSVRPPQGPIVDTQYF. Written as DNA, the CDR3 is TGTGCCAGCAGCGTTCGCCCACCACAGGGCCCCATAGTAGATACGCAGTATTTT.

This sequence joins TRBV9 and TRBJ1-2; the D gene is possibly TRBD1 (6 bases). The germline V and J ends were trimmed by 7 bases and 2 bases, with 21 bases remaining between them. Germline lookup yields CDR1 SGDLS and CDR2 YYNGEE. There are 16 residues in the CDR3. CDR3 region: CASGRPQKTGNYGYTF. The CDR3 DNA follows: TGTGCCAGCGGAAGACCTCAAAAAACAGGGAACTATGGCTACACCTTC. The whole variable domain, filled in from reference TRBV9 and TRBJ1-2, reads DSGVTQTPKHLITATGQRVTLRCSPRSGDLSVYWYQQSLDQGLQFLIQYYNGEERAKGNILERFSAQQFPDLHSELNLSSLELGDSALYFCASGRPQKTGNYGYTFGSGTRLTVV.

The chain joins TRBV7-9 to TRBJ1-1; 7 bases line up with TRBD1. Germline CDR1 SEHNR, CDR2 FQNEAQ (reference sequence). CDR3 length: 15 residues. The V gene end was trimmed by 2 bases and the J gene end by 5 bases; junction bases not matched to a gene: 8. CDR3 sequence: CASSLRQGGRTEAFF. CDR3 coding DNA: TGTGCCAGCAGCTTACGACAGGGAGGTAGGACTGAAGCTTTCTTT. Full variable domain (rest looked up from reference TRBV7-9 and TRBJ1-1): DTGVSQNPRHKITKRGQNVTFRCDPISEHNRLYWYRQTLGQGPEFLTYFQNEAQLEKSRLLSDRFSAERPKGSFSTLEIQRTEQGDSAMYLCASSLRQGGRTEAFFGQGTRLTVV.

The chain is built from TRBV2 and TRBJ1-2; D is uncertain. The CDR3 loop spans 14 amino acids. Trimming removed 3 bases from V and 2 bases from J, with 10 bases in between. Germline CDR1 and CDR2: SNHLY and FYNNEI. CDR3 sequence reads: CASSESKSNYGYTF. For the CDR3, the DNA is TGTGCCAGCAGTGAGAGCAAATCGAACTATGGCTACACCTTC.

This chain joins TRBV9 and TRBJ2-2, with D possibly being TRBD1 (5 bases). The CDR3 extends over 14 amino acids. Deletions cut 1 base from V and 6 bases from J, with 10 bases between. CDR1 is SGDLS, CDR2 YYNGEE, per germline. CDR3 coding DNA: TGTGCCAGCAGCGTAAGGGGCAAGGCCGGGGAGCTGTTTTTT. This translates into CASSVRGKAGELFF.

The chain has TRBV10-1 and TRBJ2-1; tentatively, D is TRBD1 (5 bases). The CDR3 length is 16 residues. Germline values: CDR1 WNHNN, CDR2 SYGVQD (reference sequence). Trimming removed 2 bases at V and 0 bases at J, with 11 bases between. CDR3 bases: TGCGCCAGCAGTGAGGCAGGGCTGGGCTCCTACAATGAGCAGTTCTTC. Protein: CASSEAGLGSYNEQFF.

The rearrangement uses TRBV4-1 and TRBJ2-7; 9 nucleotides align to TRBD2. Unmatched junction bases numbered 4, after V lost 0 bases and J lost 4 bases. This CDR3 spans 15 amino acids. Germline V gene lookup returns CDR1 MGHRA and CDR2 YSYEKL. The CDR3 bases are TGCGCCAGCAGCCAAGATTTGACTAGCGGTTACGAGCAGTACTTC. Protein: CASSQDLTSGYEQYF.

Regarding this clone: Different DNA sequences within this sample yield the same CDR3. This CDR3 reads CAISAQGANTEAFF. The DNA of the CDR3 is TGTGCCATCAGTGCACAGGGGGCAAACACTGAAGCTTTCTTT. This chain joins TRBV10-3 and TRBJ1-1; TRBD1 aligns across 9 bases. Germline values: CDR1 ENHRY, CDR2 SYGVKD. Trimming cost V 4 bases and J 2 bases; bases outside gene matches: 2. This CDR3 has 14 residues.